This T cell receptor (beta chain) was identified in a study of shared clonotypes between healthy human individuals. CDR3 length: 16 amino acids. Trimming left V 2 bases short and J 7 bases short, with 17 bases between. Germline-derived CDR1 and CDR2 are MNHNS and SASEGT. The assay was immunoSEQ multiplex PCR, and TCRdb's table has in-frame clones only and misses some. The table has about 490,000 clones, less than 80% seen once. Material for sequencing was PBMCs. This chain uses TRBV6-1 with TRBJ1-4; unclear D gene. The receptor was isolated from a woman in her thirties or forties in good health. Some clones in this sample may be carry-over from other donors' samples. The CDR3 here is CASSESGGWSSEKLFF. The CDR3 region has the DNA TGTGCCAGCAGTGAATCGGGAGGGTGGTCAAGTGAAAAACTGTTTTTT.